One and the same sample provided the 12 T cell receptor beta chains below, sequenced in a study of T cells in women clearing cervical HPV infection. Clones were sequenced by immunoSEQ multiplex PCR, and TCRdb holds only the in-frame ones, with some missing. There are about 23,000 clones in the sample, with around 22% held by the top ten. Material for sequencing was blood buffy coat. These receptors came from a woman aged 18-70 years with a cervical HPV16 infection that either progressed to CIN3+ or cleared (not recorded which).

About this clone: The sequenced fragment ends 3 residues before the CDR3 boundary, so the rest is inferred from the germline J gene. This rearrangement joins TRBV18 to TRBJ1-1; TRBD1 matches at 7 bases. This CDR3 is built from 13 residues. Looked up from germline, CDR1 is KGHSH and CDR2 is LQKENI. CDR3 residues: CASSLQQGWDAFF. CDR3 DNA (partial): TGTGCCAGCTCACTTCAACAGGGGTGGGAT.

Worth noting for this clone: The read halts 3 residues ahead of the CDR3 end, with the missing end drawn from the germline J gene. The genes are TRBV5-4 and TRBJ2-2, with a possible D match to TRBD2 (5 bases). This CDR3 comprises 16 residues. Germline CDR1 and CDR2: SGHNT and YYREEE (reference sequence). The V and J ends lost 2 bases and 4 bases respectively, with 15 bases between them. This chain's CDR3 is CASSFSLAHSTGELFF. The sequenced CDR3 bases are TGTGCCAGCAGCTTCTCTCTAGCACACTCCACCGGGGAG. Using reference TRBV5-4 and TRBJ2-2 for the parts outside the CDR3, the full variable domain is ETGVTQSPTHLIKTRGQQVTLRCSSQSGHNTVSWYQQALGQGPQFIFQYYREEENGRGNFPPRFSGLQFPNYSSELNVNALELDDSALYLCASSFSLAHSTGELFFGEGSRLTVL.

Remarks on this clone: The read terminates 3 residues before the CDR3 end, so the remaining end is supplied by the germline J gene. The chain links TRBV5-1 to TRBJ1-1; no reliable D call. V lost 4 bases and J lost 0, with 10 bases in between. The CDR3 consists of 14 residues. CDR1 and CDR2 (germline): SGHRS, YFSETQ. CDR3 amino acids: CASSEQRMNTEAFF. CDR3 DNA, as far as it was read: TGCGCCAGCAGCGAACAGAGAATGAACACTGAA.

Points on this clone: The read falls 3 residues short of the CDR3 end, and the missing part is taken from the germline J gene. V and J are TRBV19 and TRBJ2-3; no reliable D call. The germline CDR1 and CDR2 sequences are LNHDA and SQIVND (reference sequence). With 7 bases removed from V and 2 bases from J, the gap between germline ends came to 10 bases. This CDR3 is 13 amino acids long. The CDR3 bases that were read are TGTGCCAGTACCCCAGGTCTCACAGATACG. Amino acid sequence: CASTPGLTDT. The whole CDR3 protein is CASTPGLTDTQYF.

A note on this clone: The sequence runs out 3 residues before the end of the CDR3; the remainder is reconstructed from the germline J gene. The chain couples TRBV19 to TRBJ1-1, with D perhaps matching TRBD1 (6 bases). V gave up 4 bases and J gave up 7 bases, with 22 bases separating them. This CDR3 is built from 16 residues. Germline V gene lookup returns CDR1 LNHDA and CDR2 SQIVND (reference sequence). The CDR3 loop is CASSTITTGMDSEAFF. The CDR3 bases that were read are TGTGCCAGTAGTACCATAACGACAGGAATGGATAGTGAA.

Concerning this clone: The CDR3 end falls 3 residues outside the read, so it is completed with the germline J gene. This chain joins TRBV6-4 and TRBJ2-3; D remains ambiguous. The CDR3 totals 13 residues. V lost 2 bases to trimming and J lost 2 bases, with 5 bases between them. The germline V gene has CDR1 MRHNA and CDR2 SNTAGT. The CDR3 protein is CASSDTFTDTQYF. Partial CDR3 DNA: TGTGCCAGCAGTGACACTTTCACAGATACG.

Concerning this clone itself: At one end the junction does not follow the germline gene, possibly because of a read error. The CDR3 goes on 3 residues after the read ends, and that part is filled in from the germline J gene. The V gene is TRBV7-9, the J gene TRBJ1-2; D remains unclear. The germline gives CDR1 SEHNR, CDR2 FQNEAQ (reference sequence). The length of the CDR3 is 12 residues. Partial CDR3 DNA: TGTGCCAGCAGCTTAGGCCCCTATGAC. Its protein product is CASSLGPYD. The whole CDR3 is CASSLGPYDYTF.

The CDR3 bases that were read are TGCGCCAGCAGACAGTCAGGGCCCGATACC. It yields the protein CASRQSGPDT. The whole CDR3 region reads CASRQSGPDTYTF. The chain couples TRBV5-1 to TRBJ1-2; the D gene is possibly TRBD1 (5 bases). The read stops 3 residues short of the end of the CDR3; the missing end is completed from the germline J gene. This CDR3 is built from 13 residues. Per the germline V gene, CDR1 is SGHRS and CDR2 is YFSETQ.

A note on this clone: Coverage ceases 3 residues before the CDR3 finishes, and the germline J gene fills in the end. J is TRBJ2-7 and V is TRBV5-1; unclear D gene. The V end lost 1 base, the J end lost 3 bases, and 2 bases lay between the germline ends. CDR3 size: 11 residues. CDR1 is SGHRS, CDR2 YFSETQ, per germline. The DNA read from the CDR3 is TGCGCCAGCAGCTTGCACTACGAG. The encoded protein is CASSLHYE. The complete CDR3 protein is CASSLHYEQYF. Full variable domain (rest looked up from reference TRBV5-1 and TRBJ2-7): KAGVTQTPRYLIKTRGQQVTLSCSPISGHRSVSWYQQTPGQGLQFLFEYFSETQRNKGNFPGRFSGRQFSNSRSEMNVSTLELGDSALYLCASSLHYEQYFGPGTRLTVT.

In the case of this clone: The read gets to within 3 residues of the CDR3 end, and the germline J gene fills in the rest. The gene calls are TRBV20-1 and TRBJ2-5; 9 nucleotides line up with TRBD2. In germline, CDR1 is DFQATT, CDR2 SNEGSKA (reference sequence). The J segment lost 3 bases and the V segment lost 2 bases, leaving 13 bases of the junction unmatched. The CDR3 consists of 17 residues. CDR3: CSARIYPGLAGKETQYF. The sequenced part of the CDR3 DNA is TGCAGTGCTAGAATCTACCCGGGGCTAGCGGGGAAAGAGACC.

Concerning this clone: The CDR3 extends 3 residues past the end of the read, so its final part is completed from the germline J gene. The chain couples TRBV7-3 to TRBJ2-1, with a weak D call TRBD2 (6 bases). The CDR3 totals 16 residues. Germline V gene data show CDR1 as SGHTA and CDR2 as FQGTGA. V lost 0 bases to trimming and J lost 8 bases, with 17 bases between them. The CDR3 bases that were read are TGTGCCAGCAGCTTAACTCCCGGGCTGGGGGGACATGAG. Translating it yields CASSLTPGLGGHE. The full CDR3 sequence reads CASSLTPGLGGHEQFF. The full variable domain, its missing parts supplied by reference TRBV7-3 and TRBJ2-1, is GAGVSQTPSNKVTEKGKYVELRCDPISGHTALYWYRQSLGQGPEFLIYFQGTGAADDSGLPNDRFFAVRPEGSVSTLKIQRTERGDSAVYLCASSLTPGLGGHEQFFGPGTRLTVL.

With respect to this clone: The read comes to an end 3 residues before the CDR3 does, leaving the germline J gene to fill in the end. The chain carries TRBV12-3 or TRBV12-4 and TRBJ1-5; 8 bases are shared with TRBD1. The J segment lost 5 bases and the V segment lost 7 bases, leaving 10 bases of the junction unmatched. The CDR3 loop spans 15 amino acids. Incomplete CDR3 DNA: TGTGCCAGCACAACCCCTGACAGGGGTGATCAGCCC. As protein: CASTTPDRGDQP. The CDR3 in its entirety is CASTTPDRGDQPQHF.